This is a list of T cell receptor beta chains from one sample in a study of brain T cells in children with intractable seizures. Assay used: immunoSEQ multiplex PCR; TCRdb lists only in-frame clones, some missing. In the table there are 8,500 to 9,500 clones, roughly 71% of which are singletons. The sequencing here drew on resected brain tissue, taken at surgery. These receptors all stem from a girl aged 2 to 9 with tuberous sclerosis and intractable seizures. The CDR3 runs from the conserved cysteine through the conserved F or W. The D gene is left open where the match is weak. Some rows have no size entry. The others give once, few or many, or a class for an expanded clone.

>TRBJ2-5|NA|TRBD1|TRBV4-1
TGCGCCAGCAGCATACGACAGGGGCGAGAGACCCAGTACTTC
CASSIRQGRETQYF
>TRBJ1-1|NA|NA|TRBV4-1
TGCGCCAGCAGCCAAGGAAAGGGGTACACTGAAGCTTTCTTT
CASSQGKGYTEAFF
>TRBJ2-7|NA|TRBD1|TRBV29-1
TGCAGCGTTGGGGGACAGGCCTCCGAGCAGTACTTC
CSVGGQASEQYF
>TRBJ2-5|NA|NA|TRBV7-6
TGTGCCAGCAGCCCATTGGAAGGGGGGGCCGGAGAGACCCAGTACTTC
CASSPLEGGAGETQYF
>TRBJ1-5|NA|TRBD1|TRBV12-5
TGTGCTAGTGGTTTGAATACGGGACAGGTCCCGGTCCAGCATTTT
CASGLNTGQVPVQHF
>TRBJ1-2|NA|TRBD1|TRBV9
TGTGCCAGCAGCGTAGGACAGGGGGGTGGCTACACCTTC
CASSVGQGGGYTF
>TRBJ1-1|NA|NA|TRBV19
TGTGCCAGTAGTATAGATCTTGGCGGAATCTCTTTCTTT
CASSIDLGGISFF
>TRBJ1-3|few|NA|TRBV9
TGTGCCAGCAGCCTCCGACGCGGAGGCACCATATATTTT
CASSLRRGGTIYF
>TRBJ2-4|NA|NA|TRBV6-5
TGTGCCAGCAGAATATTAGAGGGCGGTAAAAACATTCAGTACTTC
CASRILEGGKNIQYF
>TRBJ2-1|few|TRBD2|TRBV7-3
TGTGCCAGCAGCTCGGGAGCGGGGGGGCGAGATGAGCAGTTCTTC
CASSSGAGGRDEQFF
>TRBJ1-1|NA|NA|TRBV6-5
TGTGCCAGACTCCTTCAAAAAGGATTGAACACTGAAGCTTTCTTT
CARLLQKGLNTEAFF
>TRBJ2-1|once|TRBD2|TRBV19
TGTGCCAGTAGTATAGAGTACTGGACTAGCAATGAGCAGTTCTTC
CASSIEYWTSNEQFF
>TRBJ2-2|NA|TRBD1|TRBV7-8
TGTGCCAGCAGCTTGCGGGACAGGGACGCCACCGGGGAGCTGTTTTTT
CASSLRDRDATGELFF
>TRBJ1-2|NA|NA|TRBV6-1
TGTGCCAGCAGTGACGCGTATGGCTACACCTTC
CASSDAYGYTF
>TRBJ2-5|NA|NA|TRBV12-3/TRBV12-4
TGTGCCAGCAGTTTAACTGGGGAGACCCAGTACTTC
CASSLTGETQYF
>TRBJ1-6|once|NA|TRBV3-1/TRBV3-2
TGTGCCAGCAGCCAAGTCGGTAGTGGGGATTCACCCCTCCACTTT
CASSQVGSGDSPLHF
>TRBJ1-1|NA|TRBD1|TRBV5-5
TGTGCCAGCAGCTTGGGGACAGGGAACACTGAAGCTTTCTTT
CASSLGTGNTEAFF
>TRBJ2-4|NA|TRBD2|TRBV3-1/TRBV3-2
TGTGCCAGCAGCCAAAGAGCGGGGGTGAAAAACATTCAGTACTTC
CASSQRAGVKNIQYF
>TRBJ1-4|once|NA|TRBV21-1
TGTGCCAGCAGCATTACCCGGGACCCTCTCACGGCAACTAATGAAAAACTGTTTTTT
CASSITRDPLTATNEKLFF
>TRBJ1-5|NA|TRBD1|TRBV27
TGTGCCAGCAGTTCCTCCCAGGGACAGGGGCGTCTGGGCAATCAGCCCCAGCATTTT
CASSSSQGQGRLGNQPQHF
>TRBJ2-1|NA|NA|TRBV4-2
TGTGCCAGCAGCCAAGATCCAGCCGGGGGAGCCTCCAATGAGCAGTTCTTC
CASSQDPAGGASNEQFF
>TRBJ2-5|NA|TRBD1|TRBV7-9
TGTGCCAGCAGCTTAGGGGACAGGGGGCGAGAGACCCAGTACTTC
CASSLGDRGRETQYF
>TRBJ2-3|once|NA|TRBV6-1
TGTGCCAGCAGTGAAGTTGTAGCGACCACAGATACGCAGTATTTT
CASSEVVATTDTQYF
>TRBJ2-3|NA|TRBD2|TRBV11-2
TGTGCCAGCAGCTTTTCAGCGGGGGGGCGCACAGATACGCAGTATTTT
CASSFSAGGRTDTQYF
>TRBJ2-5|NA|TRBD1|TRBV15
TGTGCCACCAGCAGTGGATCGGACAGGGCCTTAATATTACAAGAGACCCAGTACTTC
CATSSGSDRALILQETQYF
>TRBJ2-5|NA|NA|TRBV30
TGTGCCTGGAGTGTATCTAGAGAGACCCAGTACTTC
CAWSVSRETQYF
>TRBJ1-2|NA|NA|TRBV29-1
TGCAGCGTTGAAGTTTGGTGGGGTTTTACTCTATATGGCTACACCTTC
CSVEVWWGFTLYGYTF
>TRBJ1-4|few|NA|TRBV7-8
TGTGCCAGCAGCTTACGACAGTCTAATGAAAAACTGTTTTTT
CASSLRQSNEKLFF
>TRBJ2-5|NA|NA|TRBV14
TGTGCCAGCAGCCAAAACAGGGCCCAAGAGACCCAGTACTTC
CASSQNRAQETQYF
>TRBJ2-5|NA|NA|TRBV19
TGTGCCAGTAGTTTGCCACGGACTCCCCCAGAGACCCAGTACTTC
CASSLPRTPPETQYF
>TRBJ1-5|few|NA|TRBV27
TGTGCCAGCAGCCGACGGGGGGCGGGGGACTTTAGCAATCAGCCCCAGCATTTT
CASSRRGAGDFSNQPQHF
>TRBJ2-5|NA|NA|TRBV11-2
TGTGCCAGCAGCTTAGGAAGTGCAGTACCATTACAAGAGACCCAGTACTTC
CASSLGSAVPLQETQYF
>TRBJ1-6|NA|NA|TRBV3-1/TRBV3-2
TGTGCCAGCAGCCAAGAGACCTCCTATAATTCACCCCTCCACTTT
CASSQETSYNSPLHF
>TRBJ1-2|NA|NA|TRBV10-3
TGTGCCATCAGTGAGTGGGGAGTACGCTATGGCTACACCTTC
CAISEWGVRYGYTF
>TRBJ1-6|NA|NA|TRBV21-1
TGTGCCAGCAGCAAAGTTTCGGCCCTTCTGTCCCTCCACTTT
CASSKVSALLSLHF
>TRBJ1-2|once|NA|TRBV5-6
TGTGCCAGCAGCTTAGACACAGACTATGGCTACACCTTC
CASSLDTDYGYTF
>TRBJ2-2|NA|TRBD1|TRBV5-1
TGCGCCAGCAGCTTCAGGGGGTTTACGAACACCGGGGAGCTGTTTTTT
CASSFRGFTNTGELFF
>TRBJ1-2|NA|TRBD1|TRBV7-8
TGTGCCAGCAGCCGTACAGGGGTGGGCTACACCTTC
CASSRTGVGYTF
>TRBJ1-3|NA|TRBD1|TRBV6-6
TGTGCCAGCAGTTCCCAGGGGGAACTTGGAAACACCATATATTTT
CASSSQGELGNTIYF
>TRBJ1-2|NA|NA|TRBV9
TGTGCCAGCAGCGTAGAAGTCACAGCGGGCTACACCTTC
CASSVEVTAGYTF
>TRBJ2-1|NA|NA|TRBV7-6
TGTGCCAGCAGCTTAGAGATCGGGGGTTACACCTACAATGAGCAGTTCTTC
CASSLEIGGYTYNEQFF
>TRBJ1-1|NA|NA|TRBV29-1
TGCAGCGTAACGGGACACCTGAACACTGAAGCTTTCTTT
CSVTGHLNTEAFF
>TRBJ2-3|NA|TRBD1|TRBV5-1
TGCGCCAGCAGCCGGGGACAGGGCACAGATACGCAGTATTTT
CASSRGQGTDTQYF
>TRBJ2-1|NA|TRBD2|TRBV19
TGTGCCAGTAGTATTTATCGGGGGGGCTTCTACAATGAGCAGTTCTTC
CASSIYRGGFYNEQFF
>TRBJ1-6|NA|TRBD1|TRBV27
TGTGCCAGCAACCTCAGGCCTGGACAGGGGTTCGGTGGCCTCCACTTT
CASNLRPGQGFGGLHF
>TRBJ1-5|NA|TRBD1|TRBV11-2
TGTGCCAGCAGCTTAATCGAGACAGGGTATAGCAATCAGCCCCAGCATTTT
CASSLIETGYSNQPQHF